The rows below give T cell receptor beta chains drawn from one sample of a study of T cell responses to AZD1222 COVID-19 vaccine. TCRdb's copy holds only in-frame clones and misses some; the assay was immunoSEQ multiplex PCR. The sample lists 70,000 to 95,000 clones, 85% to 90% occurring once. Source: peripheral blood, taken 28 days after the second AZD1222 dose. Receptor source: an adult who received the AZD1222 COVID-19 vaccine. The CDR3 runs from the conserved cysteine through the conserved F or W. Clone size is not always given. Where it is, it says once, few, many or a class for expanded clones.

v_call	cdr3_length	clone_size	j_call	cdr3_aa
TRBV5-1	13	-	TRBJ2-2	CASSLGGTGELFF
TRBV18	21	-	TRBJ1-6	CARPPSSWDRTVNSYNSPLHF
TRBV4-1	17	-	TRBJ2-7	CASSHTRGSGGGYEQYF
TRBV6-1	15	-	TRBJ1-5	CASSETRALNQPQHF
TRBV7-8	14	few	TRBJ1-5	CASSSLGGNQPQHF
TRBV28	18	-	TRBJ1-5	CASSLGVGQRGGNQPQHF
TRBV28	12	-	TRBJ2-1	CASRLAGNEQFF
TRBV5-1	14	-	TRBJ2-7	CASSLVQTGEEQYF
TRBV5-4	16	-	TRBJ1-3	CASSPWTPGGGNTIYF
TRBV3-1/TRBV3-2	15	-	TRBJ1-5	CASSLTVYSNQPQHF
TRBV19	15	-	TRBJ1-1	CASIYGPGGNTEAFF
TRBV9	17	-	TRBJ2-5	CASSAGTSGGLQETQYF
TRBV7-2	15	-	TRBJ2-2	CASSLQTSGSGELFF